These 15 T cell receptor beta chains originate from one sample sequenced in a study of glioma-infiltrating T cells after dendritic cell vaccination. Produced via immunoSEQ multiplex PCR; TCRdb's table is partial and in-frame only. The sample records 55,000 to 75,000 clones, approximately 83% being singletons. Time point denoted: after dendritic cell vaccination, including at tumor progression/relapse. Sample: blood, taken after dendritic cell vaccination. The receptors stem from a human donor with glioblastoma.

The chain links TRBV7-9 to TRBJ1-1; D unclear. Per the germline V gene, CDR1 is SEHNR and CDR2 is FQNEAQ (reference sequence). The CDR3 is 13 amino acids. Trimming shortened V by 5 bases and J by 1 base, and 8 bases separated the two germline ends. CDR3 protein: CASSQPGNTEAFF. The CDR3 bases are TGTGCCAGCAGCCAGCCGGGGAACACTGAAGCTTTCTTT. Using reference TRBV7-9 and TRBJ1-1 for the parts outside the CDR3, the full variable domain is DTGVSQNPRHKITKRGQNVTFRCDPISEHNRLYWYRQTLGQGPEFLTYFQNEAQLEKSRLLSDRFSAERPKGSFSTLEIQRTEQGDSAMYLCASSQPGNTEAFFGQGTRLTVV.

This clone has a single count. This rearrangement joins TRBV11-2 to TRBJ2-7, with D perhaps TRBD2 (6 bases). This CDR3 spans 16 amino acids. Germline V lookup: CDR1 SGHAT, CDR2 FQNNGV. V lost 5 bases, J lost 0 bases, and 17 bases lay in between. In nucleotides, the CDR3 is TGTGCCAGCAGCACCGGAGGGCCAGAGAGCTCCTACGAGCAGTACTTC. It encodes CASSTGGPESSYEQYF.

In its sample, this clone was seen once. The chain recombines TRBV4-1 with TRBJ1-2, with a weak D call TRBD1 (5 bases). The V and J ends lost 1 base and 8 bases respectively, with 11 bases between them. Germline loops: CDR1 MGHRA, CDR2 YSYEKL. The CDR3 contains 13 residues. The CDR3 DNA is TGCGCCAGCAGCCAAGCCTCCGGGGGGGGCTACACCTTC. This codes for CASSQASGGGYTF.

This chain links TRBV5-4 with TRBJ2-2; TRBD2 matches 13 bases. CDR1 SGHNT and CDR2 YYREEE come from the germline V gene (reference sequence). The trim removed 4 bases at V and 6 bases at J, leaving 6 bases unmatched. The length of the CDR3 is 16 residues. For the CDR3, the DNA is TGTGCCAGCAGCGCACTAGCGGGGGGGCTTGCCGGGGAGCTGTTTTTT. It yields the protein CASSALAGGLAGELFF.

The V and J genes are TRBV2 and TRBJ2-3; perhaps TRBD1 as D (6 bases). CDR3 length: 14 residues. Looked up from germline, CDR1 is SNHLY and CDR2 is FYNNEI. V gave up 1 base and J gave up 6 bases, with 11 bases separating them. CDR3 coding DNA: TGTGCCAGCAGTGAAGGGCAGGGGATCGATACGCAGTATTTT. It yields the protein CASSEGQGIDTQYF.

The chain couples TRBV7-9 to TRBJ1-2; D may be TRBD1 (6 bases). The CDR3 loop spans 14 amino acids. V shed 5 bases and J shed 4 bases, with 14 bases lying between them. Per germline, CDR1 SEHNR and CDR2 FQNEAQ (reference sequence). CDR3 nucleotides: TGTGCCAGCAGCCCCCCGGACAGCCTCTATGGCTACACCTTC. Translation gives CASSPPDSLYGYTF.

This clone appeared a single time. V gene TRBV5-1 combines with J gene TRBJ1-1, with a weak D call TRBD1 (6 bases). Looked up from germline, CDR1 is SGHRS and CDR2 is YFSETQ. This CDR3 has 13 amino acids. Trimming shortened V by 6 bases and J by 3 bases, and 12 bases separated the two germline ends. Here the CDR3 reads CASKRGAYTEAFF. CDR3 DNA: TGCGCCAGCAAGCGGGGGGCTTACACTGAAGCTTTCTTT.

This clone showed up just once. The chain is built from TRBV6-4 and TRBJ2-3; no firm D call. The CDR3 has 13 residues. Trimming pared 5 bases from V and 1 base from J, leaving 7 bases between. CDR1 is MRHNA, CDR2 SNTAGT, per germline. The CDR3 loop reads CASSSTGTDTQYF. DNA of the CDR3: TGTGCCAGCAGTTCGACTGGCACAGATACGCAGTATTTT.

The rearrangement joins TRBV19 to TRBJ2-7; TRBD1 agrees at 11 bases. Per germline, CDR1 LNHDA and CDR2 SQIVND (reference sequence). Trimming removed 6 bases from V and 9 bases from J; junction bases left unmatched: 13. The CDR3 contains 15 residues. The CDR3 spells CASSHGTGGGPGQYF. CDR3 DNA sequence: TGTGCCAGTAGCCATGGGACAGGGGGGGGTCCAGGGCAGTACTTC.

The chain combines TRBV6-5 with TRBJ2-7; D unresolved. Trimming took off 5 bases at V and 6 bases at J, with 11 bases between the two ends. Per germline, CDR1 MNHEY and CDR2 SVGAGI. The CDR3 has 12 amino acids. The chain's CDR3 is CASSEALGEQYF. DNA of the CDR3: TGTGCCAGCAGTGAAGCGCTGGGCGAGCAGTACTTC.

With regard to this clone: At one boundary the junction diverges from the germline segment, which might be a read error. DNA of the CDR3: TGTACCTGGAGGGACCCCCGGGACAGGGTCATTGGCCAGCCCCAGCATTTT. Its translation is CTWRDPRDRVIGQPQHF. The J gene is TRBJ1-5, the V gene TRBV30; the match to TRBD1 covers 9 bases. CDR1 is GTSNPN, CDR2 SVGIG, per germline (reference sequence). The CDR3 is 17 residues long.

This clone has only one observation. The chain couples TRBV10-3 to TRBJ2-7; possible D gene TRBD1, 6 bases. The germline gives CDR1 ENHRY, CDR2 SYGVKD. This CDR3 spans 16 amino acids. The V and J ends lost 2 bases and 0 bases respectively, with 14 bases between them. The CDR3 is CAISERRQVSSYEQYF. CDR3 bases: TGTGCCATCAGTGAGAGGAGACAGGTGAGCTCCTACGAGCAGTACTTC.

The chain employs TRBV27 and TRBJ2-2; 11 bases match TRBD2. The V and J ends lost 6 bases and 4 bases, in that order; junction bases with no gene match: 4. There are 15 residues in the CDR3. Germline V gene sequence: CDR1 MNHEY, CDR2 SMNVEV (reference sequence). The CDR3 sequence: CASSPGTSGTGELFF. The DNA of the CDR3 is TGTGCCAGCAGCCCCGGGACTAGCGGCACCGGGGAGCTGTTTTTT.

V usage is TRBV5-5 and J usage is TRBJ1-6; no reliable D call. Germline CDR1 SGHKS, CDR2 YYEKEE (reference sequence). The V gene lost 2 bases and the J gene lost 10 bases, with 16 bases spanning the gap. CDR3 length: 15 amino acids. The CDR3 bases are TGTGCCAGCAGCTTTCTAGGCCTGGATTCGTCACCCCTCCACTTT. This encodes CASSFLGLDSSPLHF.

V usage is TRBV27 and J usage is TRBJ2-7; D unclear. The CDR3 loop spans 14 amino acids. Trimming pared 0 bases from V and 2 bases from J, leaving 8 bases between. CDR1 and CDR2 (germline): MNHEY, SMNVEV (reference sequence). The CDR3 sequence is CASSLSTLPYEQYF. CDR3 bases: TGTGCCAGCAGTTTATCGACACTTCCCTACGAGCAGTACTTC.